The 29 T cell receptor beta chains below were found in one sample sequenced in a study of T cell responses to AZD1222 COVID-19 vaccine listed by TCRdb under 2021. This specimen's time point label, per the study, means: about 28 days (+/-7) after the second vaccine dose. Libraries were made using the immunoSEQ multiplex PCR assay. TCRdb mirrors the immuneACCESS table, restricted to in-frame sequences. Some clones are absent from its copies; in checked studies, under half trace to an unresolved V gene, and the reason for the others is unknown. Recorded for this sample are about 48,000 clones; 80% to 90% of them occurred a single time. The leading ten clones occupy approximately 6.5% of the sample. Sequenced here: peripheral blood, sampled 28 days after the second AZD1222 dose. Receptors originate from an adult who received the AZD1222 COVID-19 vaccine.

V gene TRBV5-6 combines with J gene TRBJ2-7; TRBD2 agrees at 13 bases. The CDR3 totals 18 residues. In germline, CDR1 is SGHDT, CDR2 YYEEEE. Losses at the gene ends were 0 bases for V and 4 bases for J; bases not matched to a gene: 10. CDR3 bases: TGTGCCAGCAGCTTGGGACTAGCGGGAGGCTCGGGAATTTACGAGCAGTACTTC. It yields the protein CASSLGLAGGSGIYEQYF.

The table lists this clone with a few counts. V usage is TRBV6-5 and J usage is TRBJ2-1, with TRBD2 matching over 13 bases. V lost 4 bases and J lost 7; bases outside the gene matches: 4. Germline-derived CDR1 and CDR2 are MNHEY and SVGAGI. The CDR3 contains 15 residues. CDR3 in amino acids: CASSFGTSGINEQFF. The CDR3 bases are TGTGCCAGCAGTTTTGGGACTAGCGGGATAAATGAGCAGTTCTTC.

The genes are TRBV5-4 and TRBJ1-5, with TRBD1 identical over 10 bases. The CDR3 sequence is 16 residues long. Germline V lookup: CDR1 SGHNT, CDR2 YYREEE (reference sequence). With 4 bases clipped from V and 4 bases from J, the junction kept 8 bases outside the gene matches. The CDR3 is CASSKDGQGGNQPQHF. The CDR3 bases are TGTGCCAGCAGCAAAGACGGACAGGGGGGGAATCAGCCCCAGCATTTT.

J is TRBJ2-1 and V is TRBV7-8, with a weak D call TRBD1 (6 bases). This CDR3 is 15 amino acids long. Germline-derived CDR1 and CDR2 are SGHVS and FQNEAQ. Between the trimmed V and J ends, which lost 5 bases and 6 bases, there was a span of 17 bases. CDR3 nucleotide sequence: TGTGCCAGCAGCGGCCGGGACACCGGCCCCAATGAGCAGTTCTTC. As protein: CASSGRDTGPNEQFF. Combining the CDR3 with reference TRBV7-8 and TRBJ2-1 gives the whole variable domain GAGVSQSPRYKVAKRGQDVALRCDPISGHVSLFWYQQALGQGPEFLTYFQNEAQLDKSGLPSDRFFAERPEGSVSTLKIQRTQQEDSAVYLCASSGRDTGPNEQFFGPGTRLTVL.

CDR3 protein: CASSPQGGRAGVRTGELFF. The DNA of the CDR3 is TGTGCCAGCAGCCCCCAGGGGGGACGGGCAGGGGTACGCACCGGGGAGCTGTTTTTT. The V gene is TRBV5-4, the J gene TRBJ2-2; D may be TRBD1 (7 bases). The CDR3 loop spans 19 amino acids. The germline V and J ends were trimmed by 4 bases and 4 bases, with 26 bases remaining between them. The germline CDR1 and CDR2 sequences are SGHNT and YYREEE (reference sequence).

This rearrangement joins TRBV5-1 to TRBJ2-1, with 10 bases fitting TRBD1. Germline loops: CDR1 SGHRS, CDR2 YFSETQ. After removal of 4 bases from V and 1 base from J, the junction contained 2 bases not matched to a gene. The CDR3 is made up of 15 amino acids. The CDR3 DNA is TGCGCCAGCAGCCAGGGACAGGGGTCCTACAATGAGCAGTTCTTC. Translated, it gives CASSQGQGSYNEQFF.

This chain connects TRBV6-5 to TRBJ1-6, with 9 nucleotides matching TRBD1. The V gene end was trimmed by 11 bases and the J gene end by 6 bases; junction bases not matched to a gene: 8. Germline V gene sequence: CDR1 MNHEY, CDR2 SVGAGI. The length of the CDR3 is 14 residues. This chain's CDR3 is CACEADRGNSPLHF. The DNA of the CDR3 is TGTGCCTGCGAGGCGGACAGGGGTAATTCACCCCTCCACTTT.

Concerning this clone: One end of the junction fails to match germline, which may point to a read error. The CDR3 nucleotides read TGTGCCACCAGTACCCGGGTCTCCCACGAGCAGTACTTC. It codes for CATSTRVSHEQYF. The rearrangement links TRBV24-1 to TRBJ2-7; D not resolved. The CDR3 sequence is 13 residues long. Germline V lookup: CDR1 KGHDR, CDR2 SFDVKD.

V gene TRBV29-1 combines with J gene TRBJ2-1; 15 bases fit TRBD2. Germline V gene lookup returns CDR1 SQVTM and CDR2 ANQGSEA. V lost 3 bases and J lost 8; bases outside the gene matches: 11. The CDR3 covers 17 residues. As DNA, the CDR3 is TGCAGCGTTGAGGGGGGGACTAGCGGGAGGATCGTGGATGAGCAGTTCTTC. Amino acid sequence: CSVEGGTSGRIVDEQFF.

The chain employs TRBV5-4 and TRBJ2-2; TRBD2 aligns across 7 bases. The germline CDR1 and CDR2 sequences are SGHNT and YYREEE (reference sequence). V shed 0 bases, J shed 2 bases, and the junction held 1 base outside the gene matches. This CDR3 has 15 amino acids. CDR3 sequence reads: CASSLGAGNTGELFF. The CDR3 DNA is TGTGCCAGCAGCTTGGGAGCGGGAAACACCGGGGAGCTGTTTTTT.

This clone was counted a single time. The V and J genes are TRBV28 and TRBJ2-1; 9 positions match TRBD1. Unmatched junction bases numbered 13, after V lost 4 bases and J lost 6 bases. CDR1 is MDHEN, CDR2 SYDVKM, per germline. CDR3 length equals 17 residues. The CDR3 DNA sequence: TGTGCCAGCAGTTCCATTGGACAGGGGAAGGTTGGCAATGAGCAGTTCTTC. Encoded protein: CASSSIGQGKVGNEQFF.

The chain links TRBV4-2 to TRBJ2-7; D perhaps matches TRBD2 (7 bases). The germline CDR1 and CDR2 sequences are LGHNA and YNFKEQ. V lost 4 bases, J lost 4 bases, and 20 bases lay in between. The length of the CDR3 is 16 residues. The CDR3 sequence: CASSPRGGGNTYEQYF. DNA for the CDR3: TGTGCCAGCAGCCCCAGGGGCGGGGGCAATACTTACGAGCAGTACTTC.

This chain connects TRBV19 to TRBJ2-2, with D unclear. The CDR3 totals 15 residues. Germline lookup yields CDR1 LNHDA and CDR2 SQIVND (reference sequence). Trimming left V 9 bases short and J 4 bases short, with 18 bases between. This CDR3 is CASNPNGLSTGELFF. The DNA of the CDR3 is TGTGCCAGCAACCCGAACGGGCTGAGCACCGGGGAGCTGTTTTTT.

The gene calls are TRBV19 and TRBJ1-2; D perhaps matches TRBD1 (5 bases). Germline values: CDR1 LNHDA, CDR2 SQIVND (reference sequence). The CDR3 runs to 16 residues. V was clipped by 5 bases and J by 0 bases, with 16 bases between them. The CDR3 here is CASSLPHGTANYGYTF. The CDR3 bases are TGTGCCAGTAGTCTCCCGCACGGGACGGCTAACTATGGCTACACCTTC. Full variable domain (outside the CDR3, taken from reference TRBV19 and TRBJ1-2): DGGITQSPKYLFRKEGQNVTLSCEQNLNHDAMYWYRQDPGQGLRLIYYSQIVNDFQKGDIAEGYSVSREKKESFPLTVTSAQKNPTAFYLCASSLPHGTANYGYTFGSGTRLTVV.

The DNA of the CDR3 is TGTGCCAGCAGCGGGAGTTTGGTAAAGACCCAGTACTTC. It encodes CASSGSLVKTQYF. This rearrangement joins TRBV6-2 or TRBV6-3 to TRBJ2-5; TRBD2 is a possible D gene (6 bases). Germline-derived CDR1 and CDR2 are MNHEY and SVGEGT. V gave up 6 bases and J gave up 6 bases, with 14 bases separating them. This CDR3 contains 13 residues.

The CDR3 nucleotides read TGTGCCAGCAGTGATGACAGGGGGAAAGAAAAACTGTTTTTT. Protein product: CASSDDRGKEKLFF. The chain recombines TRBV2 with TRBJ1-4; 9 nucleotides align to TRBD1. Trimming at V came to 3 bases and at J to 8 bases, leaving 4 bases not matched to a gene. The CDR3 loop spans 14 amino acids. Looked up from germline, CDR1 is SNHLY and CDR2 is FYNNEI.

The chain is built from TRBV16 and TRBJ2-1; perhaps D is TRBD1 or TRBD2 (6 bases each). With 2 bases removed from V and 9 bases from J, the gap between germline ends came to 8 bases. The length of the CDR3 is 12 residues. CDR1 and CDR2 from the germline V gene are KGHSY and FQNENV. In nucleotides, the CDR3 is TGTGCCAGCAGCCAAAGGGGGGTTGAGCAGTTCTTC. Translating gives CASSQRGVEQFF. The whole variable domain, filled in from reference TRBV16 and TRBJ2-1, reads GEEVAQTPKHLVRGEGQKAKLYCAPIKGHSYVFWYQQVLKNEFKFLISFQNENVFDETGMPKERFSAKCLPNSPCSLEIQATKLEDSAVYFCASSQRGVEQFFGPGTRLTVL.

The chain joins TRBV5-6 to TRBJ2-7, with 8 bases identical to TRBD1. V lost 4 bases and J lost 4; bases outside the gene matches: 7. This CDR3 comprises 14 residues. Germline V gene data show CDR1 as SGHDT and CDR2 as YYEEEE. The CDR3 here is CASSAPGQEYEQYF. CDR3 nucleotide sequence: TGTGCCAGCAGCGCGCCGGGACAGGAATACGAGCAGTACTTC. Complete variable domain (other parts from reference TRBV5-6 and TRBJ2-7): DAGVTQSPTHLIKTRGQQVTLRCSPKSGHDTVSWYQQALGQGPQFIFQYYEEEERQRGNFPDRFSGHQFPNYSSELNVNALLLGDSALYLCASSAPGQEYEQYFGPGTRLTVT.

The genes are TRBV5-4 and TRBJ1-2, with 7 bases aligning to TRBD1. The J segment lost 10 bases and the V segment lost 6 bases, leaving 9 bases of the junction unmatched. CDR1 and CDR2 from the germline V gene are SGHNT and YYREEE (reference sequence). The length of the CDR3 is 12 residues. This CDR3 is CASTFLGQYYTF. The DNA of the CDR3 is TGTGCCAGCACCTTTTTGGGACAGTACTACACCTTC.

The chain uses TRBV7-9 and TRBJ1-5, with TRBD1 matching over 8 bases. V was clipped by 5 bases and J by 4 bases; unmatched bases: 4. In germline, CDR1 is SEHNR, CDR2 FQNEAQ (reference sequence). The CDR3 extends over 14 amino acids. The CDR3 reads CASSVTGVNQPQHF. CDR3 nucleotide sequence: TGTGCCAGCAGCGTGACAGGGGTTAATCAGCCCCAGCATTTT. The full variable domain, with the rest looked up from reference TRBV7-9 and TRBJ1-5, is DTGVSQNPRHKITKRGQNVTFRCDPISEHNRLYWYRQTLGQGPEFLTYFQNEAQLEKSRLLSDRFSAERPKGSFSTLEIQRTEQGDSAMYLCASSVTGVNQPQHFGDGTRLSIL.

This chain joins TRBV5-1 and TRBJ1-2; 11 bases map to TRBD1. CDR1 is SGHRS and CDR2 is YFSETQ in the germline V gene. The ends lost 7 bases at V and 3 bases at J; junction bases unmatched: 2. The CDR3 loop spans 13 amino acids. DNA of the CDR3: TGCGCCAGCGGGACAGGGGGAGACTATGGCTACACCTTC. Encoded protein: CASGTGGDYGYTF. Together with reference TRBV5-1 and TRBJ1-2, the CDR3 gives the full variable domain: KAGVTQTPRYLIKTRGQQVTLSCSPISGHRSVSWYQQTPGQGLQFLFEYFSETQRNKGNFPGRFSGRQFSNSRSEMNVSTLELGDSALYLCASGTGGDYGYTFGSGTRLTVV.

The rearrangement joins TRBV18 to TRBJ1-6; D ambiguous. V dropped 2 bases and J dropped 6 bases, with 14 bases sitting between them. In germline, CDR1 is KGHSH, CDR2 LQKENI. The CDR3 sequence is 16 residues long. The CDR3 region is CASSPSAERGNSPLHF. The CDR3 region has the DNA TGTGCCAGCTCACCATCGGCAGAACGGGGTAATTCACCCCTCCACTTT.

The rearrangement links TRBV18 to TRBJ2-2; 10 bases are a match to TRBD1. The junction had 4 bases not matched to a gene; V was cut back by 2 bases and J by 4 bases. This CDR3 region has 16 residues. Germline lookup yields CDR1 KGHSH and CDR2 LQKENI. DNA for the CDR3: TGTGCCAGCTCACCAGCCCGGACAGGGGGCACCGGGGAGCTGTTTTTT. Translating it yields CASSPARTGGTGELFF. The full variable domain, its missing parts supplied by reference TRBV18 and TRBJ2-2, is NAGVMQNPRHLVRRRGQEARLRCSPMKGHSHVYWYRQLPEEGLKFMVYLQKENIIDESGMPKERFSAEFPKEGPSILRIQQVVRGDSAAYFCASSPARTGGTGELFFGEGSRLTVL.

This chain joins TRBV3-1 (or the pseudogene TRBV3-2) and TRBJ2-1; D is uncertain. The CDR3 totals 13 residues. Per germline, CDR1 LGHDT and CDR2 YNNKEL (reference sequence). V lost 2 bases, J lost 5 bases, and 7 bases lay in between. The CDR3 loop is CASSQTFDNEQFF. CDR3 DNA: TGTGCCAGCAGCCAAACCTTCGACAATGAGCAGTTCTTC.

The rearrangement uses TRBV28 and TRBJ2-7; 11 bases line up with TRBD1. The germline gives CDR1 MDHEN, CDR2 SYDVKM. The CDR3 is 15 amino acids. The V segment lost 1 base and the J segment 4 bases; nucleotides outside the gene matches: 3. CDR3 in DNA: TGTGCCAGCAGTTTATACGGGACAGGGGGGTACGAGCAGTACTTC. Its translation is CASSLYGTGGYEQYF. Drawing the rest from reference TRBV28 and TRBJ2-7, the complete variable domain is DVKVTQSSRYLVKRTGEKVFLECVQDMDHENMFWYRQDPGLGLRLIYFSYDVKMKEKGDIPEGYSVSREKKERFSLILESASTNQTSMYLCASSLYGTGGYEQYFGPGTRLTVT.

The chain carries TRBV6-5 and TRBJ2-7, with 7 nucleotides matching TRBD2. This CDR3 is built from 14 residues. Germline trimming cut 6 bases from V and 0 bases from J; bases unmatched to any gene: 5. The germline V gene encodes CDR1 MNHEY and CDR2 SVGAGI. CDR3 in amino acids: CASRTRDYSYEQYF. CDR3 DNA sequence: TGTGCCAGCAGAACTAGGGACTACTCCTACGAGCAGTACTTC.

The sample holds one count of this clone. This sequence joins TRBV7-8 and TRBJ1-1; possible D gene TRBD1, 5 bases. The CDR3 runs 14 residues. Trimming pared 1 base from V and 4 bases from J, leaving 10 bases between. Looked up from germline, CDR1 is SGHVS and CDR2 is FQNEAQ. For the CDR3, the DNA is TGTGCCAGCAGCTTAGTGTCGGGGGGCACTGAAGCTTTCTTT. Encoded protein: CASSLVSGGTEAFF.

This clone appeared once. This rearrangement joins TRBV19 to TRBJ1-3; the D is unclear. Trimming cost V 8 bases and J 2 bases, with 16 bases left between them. The CDR3 runs to 15 residues. Germline V gene data show CDR1 as LNHDA and CDR2 as SQIVND (reference sequence). Here the CDR3 reads CASRTNREPGNTIYF. CDR3 sequence (DNA): TGTGCCAGTCGAACAAACAGAGAGCCTGGAAACACCATATATTTT. The entire variable domain, with the rest obtained from reference TRBV19 and TRBJ1-3, is as follows: DGGITQSPKYLFRKEGQNVTLSCEQNLNHDAMYWYRQDPGQGLRLIYYSQIVNDFQKGDIAEGYSVSREKKESFPLTVTSAQKNPTAFYLCASRTNREPGNTIYFGEGSWLTVV.

The CDR3 loop reads CASSLTNEKLFF. The CDR3 DNA is TGTGCCAGCAGCCTCACTAATGAAAAACTGTTTTTT. The V gene is TRBV28, the J gene TRBJ1-4, with D uncertain. The length of the CDR3 is 12 residues. Trimming removed 6 bases at V and 2 bases at J, with 4 bases between. In germline, CDR1 is MDHEN, CDR2 SYDVKM. The full variable domain, rest sourced from reference TRBV28 and TRBJ1-4, is DVKVTQSSRYLVKRTGEKVFLECVQDMDHENMFWYRQDPGLGLRLIYFSYDVKMKEKGDIPEGYSVSREKKERFSLILESASTNQTSMYLCASSLTNEKLFFGSGTQLSVL.